The rows below give T cell receptor beta chains drawn from one sample of a study of T cell responses to AZD1222 COVID-19 vaccine. Profiled with immunoSEQ multiplex PCR; TCRdb holds only in-frame clones, not every one. This table holds some 150,000 clones, about 88% found once. The input for sequencing was peripheral blood, taken on day 0 of AZD1222 vaccination. The receptors were gathered from an adult in good health. Both conserved end residues are part of each CDR3. The D gene is left open where the match is weak. Clone size is given for some rows only: seen once, a few or many times, or a class if the clone is expanded.

>-|TRBV3-1/TRBV3-2|-|TRBJ1-6
CASSQTGYNSPLHF
TGTGCCAGCAGCCAAACCGGCTATAATTCACCCCTCCACTTT
>-|TRBV4-3|-|TRBJ2-7
CASSLTPAWEQYF
TGCGCCAGCAGCCTAACCCCCGCATGGGAGCAGTACTTC
>-|TRBV6-5|-|TRBJ1-6
CASRANSPLHF
TGTGCCAGCAGAGCTAATTCACCCCTCCACTTT
>-|TRBV13|-|TRBJ1-4
CASSLGEPNEKLFF
TGTGCCAGCAGCTTAGGAGAACCGAATGAAAAACTGTTTTTT
>-|TRBV6-2/TRBV6-3|-|TRBJ2-5
CASSYPDRAQYF
TGTGCCAGCAGTTACCCCGACAGAGCCCAGTACTTC
>TRBD1|TRBV7-8|-|TRBJ1-5
CASSRDRSNQPQHF
TGTGCCAGCAGCCGGGACAGATCCAATCAGCCCCAGCATTTT
>TRBD2|TRBV5-1|-|TRBJ2-5
CASSLGRGKETQYF
TGCGCCAGCAGCTTGGGGCGGGGGAAAGAGACCCAGTACTTC
>-|TRBV23-1|-|TRBJ1-1
CASSQLGQADTEAFF
TGCGCCAGCAGCCAACTTGGGCAGGCAGACACTGAAGCTTTCTTT
>TRBD2|TRBV19|-|TRBJ2-3
CASSTGLAKGDDTQYF
TGTGCCAGTAGTACGGGACTAGCGAAGGGTGACGATACGCAGTATTTT
>-|TRBV5-1|once|TRBJ1-1
CASRVGLNTEAFF
TGCGCCAGCAGGGTAGGGTTGAACACTGAAGCTTTCTTT
>-|TRBV7-2|-|TRBJ2-7
CASSPRGWYEQYF
TGTGCCAGCAGCCCTCGGGGGTGGTACGAGCAGTACTTC
>TRBD1|TRBV19|-|TRBJ1-6
CASRTGAVSPLHF
TGTGCCAGTAGGACAGGGGCAGTATCACCCCTCCACTTT
>-|TRBV7-2|once|TRBJ2-7
CASSLGGVGEQYF
TGTGCCAGCAGCTTAGGTGGGGTTGGGGAGCAGTACTTC
>-|TRBV9|-|TRBJ2-7
CASSVTRLSYEQYF
TGTGCCAGCAGCGTAACTAGACTCTCCTACGAGCAGTACTTC
>-|TRBV10-3|-|TRBJ1-3
CAISVGIKGSGNTIYF
TGTGCCATCAGTGTGGGTATAAAGGGATCTGGAAACACCATATATTTT
>-|TRBV5-4|-|TRBJ1-1
CASRERTANTEAFF
TGTGCCAGCAGGGAAAGGACAGCCAACACTGAAGCTTTCTTT
>TRBD1|TRBV2|once|TRBJ1-1
CASSADRVGTEAFF
TGTGCCAGCAGTGCGGACAGGGTTGGGACTGAAGCTTTCTTT
>TRBD1|TRBV19|-|TRBJ1-1
CASREDRGRYTEAFF
TGTGCCAGTAGGGAGGACAGGGGGCGGTACACTGAAGCTTTCTTT
>TRBD2|TRBV5-8|-|TRBJ2-1
CASSYGTTSYNEQFF
TGTGCCAGCAGCTACGGGACTACCTCCTACAATGAGCAGTTCTTC
>-|TRBV6-5|-|TRBJ2-7
CASSQEGGGSYEQYF
TGTGCCAGCAGTCAGGAGGGAGGGGGCTCCTACGAGCAGTACTTC
>-|TRBV18|-|TRBJ1-6
CASSPPFFPGQSYSPLHF
TGTGCCAGCTCACCACCTTTTTTCCCCGGACAGAGTTATTCACCCCTCCACTTT
>-|TRBV6-5|-|TRBJ1-2
CASGTHTANYGYTF
TGTGCCAGCGGAACCCATACCGCTAACTATGGCTACACCTTC
>-|TRBV7-9|-|TRBJ1-1
CASSSEDWNTEAFF
TGTGCCAGCAGCTCCGAGGACTGGAACACTGAAGCTTTCTTT
>-|TRBV18|-|TRBJ1-6
CASSPAEGYNSPLHF
TGTGCCAGCTCACCAGCCGAGGGCTATAATTCACCCCTCCACTTT
>-|TRBV6-1|-|TRBJ2-7
CASSELFGGGAYEQYF
TGTGCCAGCAGTGAATTGTTCGGAGGAGGGGCCTACGAGCAGTACTTC
>TRBD1|TRBV2|-|TRBJ2-7
CASSGDRSYEQYF
TGTGCCAGCAGCGGGGACAGGTCCTACGAGCAGTACTTC
>TRBD1|TRBV4-3|-|TRBJ1-6
CASSPRTGVDSPLHF
TGCGCCAGCAGCCCAAGGACAGGGGTGGATTCACCCCTCCACTTT
>TRBD2|TRBV28|-|TRBJ2-5
CASSSGTSGGVQYF
TGTGCCAGCAGTTCGGGGACTAGCGGGGGAGTCCAGTACTTC
>TRBD1|TRBV4-3|once|TRBJ2-1
CASSQEGTGGNEQFF
TGCGCCAGCAGCCAAGAAGGGACAGGGGGGAATGAGCAGTTCTTC
>-|TRBV6-4|-|TRBJ1-1
CASSDYPNTEAFF
TGTGCCAGCAGTGACTACCCGAACACTGAAGCTTTCTTT
>-|TRBV7-2|-|TRBJ1-1
CASGISWGTEAFF
TGTGCCAGCGGTATATCTTGGGGCACTGAAGCTTTCTTT
>-|TRBV4-3|-|TRBJ1-3
CASSQERVGAGNTIYF
TGCGCCAGCAGCCAAGAAAGGGTAGGGGCTGGAAACACCATATATTTT
>-|TRBV12-3/TRBV12-4|-|TRBJ1-1
CASGAARNTEAFF
TGTGCCAGCGGTGCAGCAAGGAACACTGAAGCTTTCTTT
>TRBD1|TRBV7-9|-|TRBJ1-2
CASRSTGGYYGYTF
TGTGCCAGCAGGTCCACAGGGGGCTACTATGGCTACACCTTC
>-|TRBV10-2|-|TRBJ1-1
CASSEGNTEAFF
TGCGCCAGCAGTGAGGGAAACACTGAAGCTTTCTTT
>TRBD1|TRBV7-9|once|TRBJ1-2
CASSSGQLYGYTF
TGTGCCAGCAGCTCGGGACAGTTATATGGCTACACCTTC
>-|TRBV19|once|TRBJ1-4
CASSISTASAGGEKLFF
TGTGCCAGTAGTATTTCTACAGCCTCCGCAGGAGGAGAAAAACTGTTTTTT
>-|TRBV29-1|-|TRBJ1-1
CSVEDRRGEGAFF
TGCAGCGTTGAAGATCGGAGGGGCGAGGGTGCTTTCTTT
>-|TRBV29-1|-|TRBJ2-2
CSVETWTKGSSTGELFF
TGCAGCGTTGAAACCTGGACAAAGGGAAGTAGCACCGGGGAGCTGTTTTTT
>TRBD2|TRBV7-2|-|TRBJ2-1
CASSLDRLAVDEQFF
TGTGCCAGCAGCTTAGATAGACTAGCGGTGGATGAGCAGTTCTTC
>-|TRBV2|-|TRBJ2-5
CASKSGLQETQYF
TGTGCCAGCAAAAGCGGGCTCCAAGAGACCCAGTACTTC